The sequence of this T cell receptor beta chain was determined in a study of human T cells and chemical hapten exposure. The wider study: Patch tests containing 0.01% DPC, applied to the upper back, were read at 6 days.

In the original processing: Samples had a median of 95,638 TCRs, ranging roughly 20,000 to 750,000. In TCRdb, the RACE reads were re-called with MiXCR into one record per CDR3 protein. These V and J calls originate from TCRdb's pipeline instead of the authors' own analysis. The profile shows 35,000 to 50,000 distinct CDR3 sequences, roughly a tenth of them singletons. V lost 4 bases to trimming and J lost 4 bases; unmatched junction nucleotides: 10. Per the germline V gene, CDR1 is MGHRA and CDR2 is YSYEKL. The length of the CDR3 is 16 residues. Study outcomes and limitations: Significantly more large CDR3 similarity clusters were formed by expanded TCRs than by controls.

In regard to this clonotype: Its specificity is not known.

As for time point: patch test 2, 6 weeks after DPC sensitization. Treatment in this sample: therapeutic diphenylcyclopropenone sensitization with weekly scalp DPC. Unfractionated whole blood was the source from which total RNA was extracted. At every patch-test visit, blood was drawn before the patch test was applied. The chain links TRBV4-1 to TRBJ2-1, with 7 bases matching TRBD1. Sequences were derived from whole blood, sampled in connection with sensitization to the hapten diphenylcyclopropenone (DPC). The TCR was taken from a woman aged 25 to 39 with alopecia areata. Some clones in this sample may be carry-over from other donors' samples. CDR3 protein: CASSPQPVQGYNEQFF. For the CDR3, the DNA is TGCGCCAGCAGCCCCCAACCGGTACAGGGGTACAATGAGCAGTTCTTC.